This record covers a single TCR beta chain. The record originates from a study of blood T cell repertoires in COVID-19. Looking at the study overall: Acute-phase and convalescent COVID-19 samples originated in the United States, Italy and Spain.

Germline CDR1 and CDR2: SNHLY and FYNNEI. V lost 5 bases, J lost 2 bases, and 7 bases lay in between. The CDR3 is 12 amino acids. As processed by the authors: How many nucleated cells were present was estimated from reference gene primer amplification. Produced via immunoSEQ multiplex PCR; TCRdb's table is partial and in-frame only. V, J and clone size derive from that table, while D and trimming were established from the DNA sequence. There are about 84,000 clones in the sample; about 95% occur only once, and roughly 4.7% lies in the top ten. The source material was peripheral blood. The chain combines TRBV2 with TRBJ2-7; TRBD1 might be the D (6 bases). This TCR was sampled from a human donor with active COVID-19. The donor label of this sample is uncertain. DNA for the CDR3: TGTGCCAGCAGTCCAGGGGCCTACGAGCAGTACTTC. Translation: CASSPGAYEQYF.